The TCR beta chain under discussion was sequenced for a study of blood T cell repertoires in COVID-19. Study details: COVID-19 samples collected from the United States, Italy and Spain covered acute and convalescent phases. PBMCs, B-cell-depleted T cells, or T cells were the source of the cDNA or gDNA that made up the material.

Authors' processing steps: Reference gene primer amplification gave nucleated cell count estimates. Sequencing used immunoSEQ multiplex PCR; TCRdb keeps in-frame clones, though not all of them. The V and J calls and the clone size are those of that table, but D and trimming were determined from the DNA. This table has roughly 81,000 clones, around 83% appearing once. This CDR3 region has 14 residues. CDR1 is MDHEN, CDR2 SYDVKM, per germline. The V gene lost 6 bases and the J gene lost 5 bases, with 16 bases spanning the gap. The chain uses TRBV28 and TRBJ1-1; possible D gene TRBD1, 6 bases. Sequencing was done on a sample of peripheral blood. The sequence was obtained from an elderly man with active or convalescent COVID-19. The CDR3 DNA reads as TGTGCCAGCAGCTCCGGGACAATGGGTACTGAAGCTTTCTTT. Residues: CASSSGTMGTEAFF.